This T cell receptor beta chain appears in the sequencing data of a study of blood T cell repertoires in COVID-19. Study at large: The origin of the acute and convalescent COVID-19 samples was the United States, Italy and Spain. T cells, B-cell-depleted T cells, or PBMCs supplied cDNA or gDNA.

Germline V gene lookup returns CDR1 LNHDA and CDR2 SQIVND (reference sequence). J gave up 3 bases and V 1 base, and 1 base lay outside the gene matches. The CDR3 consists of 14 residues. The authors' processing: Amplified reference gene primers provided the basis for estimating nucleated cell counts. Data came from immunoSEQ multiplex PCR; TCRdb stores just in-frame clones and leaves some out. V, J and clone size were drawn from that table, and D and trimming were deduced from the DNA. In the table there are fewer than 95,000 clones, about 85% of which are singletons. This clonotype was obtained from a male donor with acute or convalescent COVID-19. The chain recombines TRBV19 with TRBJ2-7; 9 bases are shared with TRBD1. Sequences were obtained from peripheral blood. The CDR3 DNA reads TGTGCCAGTAGTATAGGGACAGGGGACTACGAGCAGTACTTC. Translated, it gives CASSIGTGDYEQYF. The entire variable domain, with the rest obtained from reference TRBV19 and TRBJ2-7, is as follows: DGGITQSPKYLFRKEGQNVTLSCEQNLNHDAMYWYRQDPGQGLRLIYYSQIVNDFQKGDIAEGYSVSREKKESFPLTVTSAQKNPTAFYLCASSIGTGDYEQYFGPGTRLTVT.